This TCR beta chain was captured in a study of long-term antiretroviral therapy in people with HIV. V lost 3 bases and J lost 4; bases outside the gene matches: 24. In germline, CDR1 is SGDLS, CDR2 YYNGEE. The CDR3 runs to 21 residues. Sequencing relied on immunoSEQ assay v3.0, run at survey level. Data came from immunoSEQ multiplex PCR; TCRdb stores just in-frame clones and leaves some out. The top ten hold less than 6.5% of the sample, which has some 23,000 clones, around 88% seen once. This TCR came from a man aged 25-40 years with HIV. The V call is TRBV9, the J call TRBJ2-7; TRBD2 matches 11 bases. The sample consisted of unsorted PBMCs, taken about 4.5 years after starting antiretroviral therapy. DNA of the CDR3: TGTGCCAGCAGCGGGGAGAGGATCCCTCGGGGGCAACTAGCGGGAGTATACGAGCAGTACTTC. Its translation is CASSGERIPRGQLAGVYEQYF. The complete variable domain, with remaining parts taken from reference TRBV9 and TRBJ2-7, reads DSGVTQTPKHLITATGQRVTLRCSPRSGDLSVYWYQQSLDQGLQFLIQYYNGEERAKGNILERFSAQQFPDLHSELNLSSLELGDSALYFCASSGERIPRGQLAGVYEQYFGPGTRLTVT.